This is a list of T cell receptor beta chains from one sample in a study of human T cells and chemical hapten exposure. TCRdb processed the RACE reads anew with MiXCR; each CDR3 protein has one entry. Among roughly 380,000 distinct CDR3 sequences, about 5.1% were seen once, and the ten largest hold 2.5% to 3%. The specimen was whole blood, collected in connection with sensitization to the hapten diphenylcyclopropenone (DPC). These receptor sequences come from a woman aged 45-60 years with alopecia areata. Some clones in this sample may be carry-over from other donors' samples. CDR3s leave out the opening cysteine and the closing phenylalanine or tryptophan. Each record gives: CDR3 length, J gene, V gene, CDR3 protein.

>10|TRBJ1-1|TRBV3-1
ASSPAGAEAF
>13|TRBJ2-3|TRBV24-1
ATSDPGLSTDTQY
>11|TRBJ2-7|TRBV6-5
AAGQGARNEQY
>13|TRBJ2-3|TRBV24-1
ATSVGASSTDTQY
>12|TRBJ1-6|TRBV18
ASSPRQANSPLH
>12|TRBJ2-2|TRBV7-2
ASSFQGRTGELF
>11|TRBJ2-5|TRBV2
ASSGTGGKTQY
>11|TRBJ2-7|TRBV5-5
ASSPGESYEQY
>13|TRBJ1-1|TRBV4-1
ASSQPFTENTEAF
>12|TRBJ2-7|TRBV10-3
AISDRLAGNEQY
>11|TRBJ1-1|TRBV6-6
ASRTGINTEAF
>12|TRBJ2-1|TRBV6-2/TRBV6-3
ASRPSGTYNEQF
>10|TRBJ2-3|TRBV11-2
ASSSRANTQY
>14|TRBJ2-1|TRBV6-2/TRBV6-3
ASSSDGRSSYNEQF
>16|TRBJ1-6|TRBV6-5
ASSYSSGSSSYNSPLH
>14|TRBJ2-3|TRBV6-6
ASSYRDDRAPDTQY
>12|TRBJ1-2|TRBV3-1
ASSPKGAGEGYT
>12|TRBJ2-3|TRBV7-2
ASSFEGRTDTQY
>12|TRBJ2-3|TRBV20-1
SARPGTGWDTQY
>10|TRBJ1-5|TRBV13
ASSLGPQPQH
>11|TRBJ2-7|TRBV10-3
AISSEGAYEQY
>14|TRBJ2-1|TRBV5-4
ASSPPRTSGLDEQF
>13|TRBJ2-3|TRBV7-3
ASSPGLSSTDTQY
>12|TRBJ2-3|TRBV5-1
ASRRTTSTDTQY
>14|TRBJ1-1|TRBV28
ASSLMGFAALSEAF
>13|TRBJ1-3|TRBV7-2
ASSRAWGSGNTIY
>13|TRBJ2-7|TRBV7-6
ASSPFAGAENEQY
>15|TRBJ2-3|TRBV27
ASGPWLTGILPDTQY
>11|TRBJ1-3|TRBV18
ASSRDSGNTIY
>13|TRBJ2-7|TRBV5-1
ASSLKAPGTYEQY
>12|TRBJ2-5|TRBV7-3
ASSPPGQPETQY
>12|TRBJ1-2|TRBV9
ASSARDGDYGYT
>15|TRBJ1-5|TRBV20-1
SADPQGLGYSNQPQH
>13|TRBJ2-3|TRBV11-2
ASSHLRGYTDTQY
>12|TRBJ2-7|TRBV3-1
ASSHPSGNYEQY
>14|TRBJ1-4|TRBV7-8
ASSLGGPTTNEKLF
>9|TRBJ1-5|TRBV6-1
ASSGSQPQH
>15|TRBJ2-3|TRBV7-2
ASSLARLAGGPDTQY
>15|TRBJ2-2|TRBV18
ASSVNQARYNTGELF
>12|TRBJ2-1|TRBV20-1
SARPSGRAAEQF
>11|TRBJ2-5|TRBV5-1
ASSWTSRETQY
>12|TRBJ1-1|TRBV20-1
SAREDRVNTEAF
>13|TRBJ1-6|TRBV12-3/TRBV12-4
ASSERQGAHSPLH
>15|TRBJ1-1|TRBV20-1
SATSGAGGRGNTEAF
>12|TRBJ2-5|TRBV28
ASSSMGGSETQY
>17|TRBJ2-3|TRBV20-1
SARDMGTSGGHSTDTQY
>14|TRBJ2-2|TRBV6-5
ASRPSRGLATGELF
>15|TRBJ2-4|TRBV29-1
SGNPFRLAGPKNIQY